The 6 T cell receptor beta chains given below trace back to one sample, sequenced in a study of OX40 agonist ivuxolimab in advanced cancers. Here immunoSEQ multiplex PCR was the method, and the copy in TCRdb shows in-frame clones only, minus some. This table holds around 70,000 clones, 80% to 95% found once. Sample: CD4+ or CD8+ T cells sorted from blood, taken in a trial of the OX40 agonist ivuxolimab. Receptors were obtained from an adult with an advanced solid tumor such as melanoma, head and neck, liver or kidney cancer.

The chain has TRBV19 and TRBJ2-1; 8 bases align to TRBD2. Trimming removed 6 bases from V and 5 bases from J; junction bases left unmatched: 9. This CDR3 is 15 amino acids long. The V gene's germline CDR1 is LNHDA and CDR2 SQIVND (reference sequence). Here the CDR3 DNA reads TGTGCCAGTAGCCACATAGCGGGACGCAACAATGAGCAGTTCTTC. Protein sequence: CASSHIAGRNNEQFF.

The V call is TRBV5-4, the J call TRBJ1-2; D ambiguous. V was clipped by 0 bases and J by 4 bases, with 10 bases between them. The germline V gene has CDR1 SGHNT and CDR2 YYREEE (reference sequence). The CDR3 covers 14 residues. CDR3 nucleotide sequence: TGTGCCAGCAGCTTGGAACCGCCCGGCTATGGCTACACCTTC. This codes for CASSLEPPGYGYTF.

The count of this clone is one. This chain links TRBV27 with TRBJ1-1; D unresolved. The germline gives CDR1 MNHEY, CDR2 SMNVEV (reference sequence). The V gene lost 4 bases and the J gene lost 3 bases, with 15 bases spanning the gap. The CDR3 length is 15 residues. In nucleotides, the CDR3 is TGTGCCAGCAGTTCTATGGCGCCGGCGTACACTGAAGCTTTCTTT. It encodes CASSSMAPAYTEAFF.

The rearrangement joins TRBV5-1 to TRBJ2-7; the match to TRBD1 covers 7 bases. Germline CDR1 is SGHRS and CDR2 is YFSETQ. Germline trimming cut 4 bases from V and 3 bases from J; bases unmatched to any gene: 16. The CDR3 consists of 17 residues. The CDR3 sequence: CASSLERGTARGYEQYF. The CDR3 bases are TGCGCCAGCAGCCTTGAAAGGGGGACAGCTCGGGGCTACGAGCAGTACTTC.

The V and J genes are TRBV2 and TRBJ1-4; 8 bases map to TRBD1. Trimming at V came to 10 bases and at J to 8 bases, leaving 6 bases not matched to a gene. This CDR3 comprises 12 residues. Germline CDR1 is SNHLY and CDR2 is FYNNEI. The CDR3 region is CATRTGREKLFF. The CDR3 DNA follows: TGTGCCACCAGGACAGGGAGAGAAAAACTGTTTTTT.

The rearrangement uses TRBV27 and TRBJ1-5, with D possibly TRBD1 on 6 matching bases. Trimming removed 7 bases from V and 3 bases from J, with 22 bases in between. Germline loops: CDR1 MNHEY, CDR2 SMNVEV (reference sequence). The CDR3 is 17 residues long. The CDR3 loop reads CASNSGRTVPANQPQHF. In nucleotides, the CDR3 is TGTGCCAGCAACAGTGGCCGGACAGTCCCAGCCAATCAGCCCCAGCATTTT.